These 17 T cell receptor beta chains share one sample of origin, sequenced in a study of a mutant IDH1 vaccine in newly diagnosed glioma. Time point meaning: week 23, last vaccination. With topical imiquimod, each dose of the vaccine consisted of 300 ug of mutant IDH1 20-mer peptide. TCRdb keeps only in-frame clones here, not all; method: immunoSEQ multiplex PCR. Of about 56,000 clones in the sample, 75% to 90% are singletons; the top ten hold around 1.5%. Antigens of these TCRs are unknown. The sample was PBMCs, taken from a glioma patient whose treatment included an IDH1 peptide vaccine. The receptors were sampled from a middle-aged man with glioma.

This clone was recorded only once. This sequence joins TRBV2 and TRBJ1-1; possible D gene TRBD1, 5 bases. Trimming left V 4 bases short and J 1 base short, with 10 bases between. The V gene's germline CDR1 is SNHLY and CDR2 FYNNEI. This CDR3 has 14 residues. CDR3 region: CASSAQGGNTEAFF. In DNA, the CDR3 is TGTGCCAGCAGTGCGCAGGGAGGGAACACTGAAGCTTTCTTT.

The chain joins TRBV7-3 to TRBJ2-5; 8 nucleotides align to TRBD1. Losses at the gene ends were 5 bases for V and 4 bases for J; bases not matched to a gene: 9. Germline V gives CDR1 SGHTA, CDR2 FQGTGA. CDR3 length: 15 residues. The CDR3 here is CASSAEGQVGETQYF. CDR3 DNA: TGTGCCAGCAGCGCAGAGGGACAGGTGGGAGAGACCCAGTACTTC. Combining the CDR3 with reference TRBV7-3 and TRBJ2-5 gives the whole variable domain GAGVSQTPSNKVTEKGKYVELRCDPISGHTALYWYRQSLGQGPEFLIYFQGTGAADDSGLPNDRFFAVRPEGSVSTLKIQRTERGDSAVYLCASSAEGQVGETQYFGPGTRLLVL.

The chain recombines TRBV4-1 with TRBJ2-7; 11 bases agree with TRBD2. The V gene end was trimmed by 6 bases and the J gene end by 4 bases; junction bases not matched to a gene: 8. Germline V gives CDR1 MGHRA, CDR2 YSYEKL. The CDR3 is 15 amino acids. CDR3 sequence reads: CASSPLTSGRYEQYF. The DNA for the CDR3 is TGCGCCAGCAGTCCGTTAACTAGCGGGAGATACGAGCAGTACTTC.

This chain joins TRBV5-1 and TRBJ1-3; 9 nucleotides match TRBD1. V was clipped by 5 bases and J by 3 bases; unmatched bases: 3. CDR3 length equals 14 residues. Germline assignment: CDR1 SGHRS and CDR2 YFSETQ. The CDR3: CASSTDRGGNTIYF. CDR3 sequence (DNA): TGCGCCAGCAGTACGGACAGGGGTGGAAACACCATATATTTT.

Details on this clone: At the DNA level, this CDR3 is encoded by other sequences in the same sample as well. Here the CDR3 DNA reads TGCAGCGTTGGGGTGGGACTAGCAGGGTCCTACGAGCAGTACTTC. It yields the protein CSVGVGLAGSYEQYF. This chain links TRBV29-1 with TRBJ2-7; TRBD2 agrees at 9 bases. Germline assignment: CDR1 SQVTM and CDR2 ANQGSEA. This CDR3 has 15 amino acids. With V trimmed by 4 bases and J by 1 base, 8 bases remained unmatched.

The J gene is TRBJ2-2, the V gene TRBV27; D remains unclear. Trimming stripped 0 bases from V and 4 bases from J, with 3 bases between. CDR3 size: 13 residues. CDR1 and CDR2 from the germline V gene are MNHEY and SMNVEV (reference sequence). DNA for the CDR3: TGTGCCAGCAGTTTATCAAGCACCGGGGAGCTGTTTTTT. This sequence encodes CASSLSSTGELFF.

This chain connects TRBV25-1 to TRBJ1-1; D not certain. Trimming took off 5 bases at V and 4 bases at J, with 8 bases between the two ends. From germline, CDR1 is MGHDK and CDR2 SYGVNS. The CDR3 consists of 12 residues. CDR3 region: CASSQSRTEAFF. The CDR3 DNA follows: TGTGCCAGCAGTCAGAGTCGCACTGAAGCTTTCTTT.

This chain uses TRBV6-5 with TRBJ2-7; 8 nucleotides agree with TRBD1. The V gene end was trimmed by 4 bases and the J gene end by 2 bases; junction bases not matched to a gene: 4. The CDR3 is made up of 14 amino acids. Germline V gives CDR1 MNHEY, CDR2 SVGAGI. Here the CDR3 DNA reads TGTGCCAGCAGTTTAGCACAGGGGGCCTACGAGCAGTACTTC. This codes for CASSLAQGAYEQYF.

The rearrangement uses TRBV29-1 and TRBJ2-1, with TRBD2 identical over 8 bases. The CDR3 extends over 14 amino acids. V lost 7 bases, J lost 2 bases, and 7 bases stayed unmatched. CDR1 and CDR2 from the germline V gene are SQVTM and ANQGSEA. CDR3 amino acids: CSAKREQTYNEQFF. In nucleotides, the CDR3 is TGCAGCGCCAAGCGGGAGCAAACCTACAATGAGCAGTTCTTC.

This chain links TRBV18 with TRBJ2-3, with no clear D. V shed 6 bases and J shed 2 bases, with 18 bases lying between them. The CDR3 loop spans 16 amino acids. Germline CDR1 reads KGHSH; CDR2 reads LQKENI. CDR3 protein: CASSSQQLGNTDTQYF. In DNA, the CDR3 is TGTGCCAGCTCTAGCCAGCAGTTGGGGAACACAGATACGCAGTATTTT.

V gene TRBV5-1 combines with J gene TRBJ2-5; D uncertain. The V gene lost 4 bases and the J gene lost 4 bases, with 26 bases spanning the gap. CDR3 length: 18 residues. Per the germline V gene, CDR1 is SGHRS and CDR2 is YFSETQ. CDR3 loop: CASSPHALGFDVVETQYF. CDR3 bases: TGCGCCAGCAGCCCCCATGCTCTAGGATTTGATGTAGTAGAGACCCAGTACTTC.

The rearrangement uses TRBV15 and TRBJ2-3, with a weak D call TRBD2 (6 bases). The CDR3 length is 13 residues. Germline V gives CDR1 LNHNV, CDR2 YYDKDF (reference sequence). Trimming stripped 8 bases from V and 2 bases from J, with 11 bases between. The DNA of the CDR3 is TGTGCCACCGCCCTAGCGTCCACAGATACGCAGTATTTT. This encodes CATALASTDTQYF.

The chain carries TRBV2 and TRBJ2-3; D is undetermined. Trimming left V 0 bases short and J 2 bases short, with 9 bases between. Germline V CDR1 and CDR2: SNHLY, FYNNEI. The CDR3 contains 15 residues. The CDR3 is CASSEASVFTDTQYF. The CDR3 region has the DNA TGTGCCAGCAGTGAAGCCTCAGTCTTCACAGATACGCAGTATTTT.

This chain links TRBV19 with TRBJ2-5; 7 bases match TRBD1. With V trimmed by 5 bases and J by 5 bases, 5 bases remained unmatched. The CDR3 totals 13 residues. Germline V gives CDR1 LNHDA, CDR2 SQIVND (reference sequence). The CDR3 region is CASSFSRGETQYF. CDR3 nucleotides: TGTGCCAGTAGTTTCAGCAGGGGGGAGACCCAGTACTTC.

The CDR3 bases are TGTGCCAGTAGCAACCGACAGGGGTACGAGCAGTACTTC. Translation: CASSNRQGYEQYF. The genes are TRBV19 and TRBJ2-7; 8 positions match TRBD1. V lost 6 bases and J lost 4; bases outside the gene matches: 5. The CDR3 consists of 13 residues. From germline, CDR1 is LNHDA and CDR2 SQIVND (reference sequence).

The chain links TRBV11-3 to TRBJ2-7, with no clear D. V lost 0 bases to trimming and J lost 0 bases, with 6 bases between them. Germline CDR1 reads SGHNT; CDR2 reads YENEEA. The CDR3 sequence is 14 residues long. Written as DNA, the CDR3 is TGTGCCAGCAGCTTAGAGCGGAGCTCCTACGAGCAGTACTTC. It codes for CASSLERSSYEQYF.

The count of this clone is one. The chain is built from TRBV27 and TRBJ2-7; TRBD2 aligns across 9 bases. CDR3 size: 16 residues. Per the germline V gene, CDR1 is MNHEY and CDR2 is SMNVEV (reference sequence). With 7 bases clipped from V and 3 bases from J, the junction kept 13 bases outside the gene matches. CDR3 residues: CASTPGAGLANYEQYF. CDR3 bases: TGTGCCAGCACACCCGGCGCGGGACTAGCTAACTACGAGCAGTACTTC.